A selection of T cell receptor beta chains follows, all from one sample in a study of neoadjuvant anti-PD-1 for oral cavity cancer. Libraries were prepared by immunoSEQ multiplex PCR; TCRdb keeps only in-frame clonotypes and omits some of them. Of approximately 68,000 clones listed, 86% are singletons. This specimen was PBMCs, taken after nivolumab (anti-PD-1) treatment. These receptors were taken from a person aged 40 to 85 with oral cavity squamous cell carcinoma. The CDR3 runs from the conserved cysteine through the conserved F or W. Fields, in order: V gene, J gene, clone size, CDR3 length, D gene, CDR3 DNA, CDR3 protein. The D gene is left open where the match is weak. Part of the rows lack a size; the others show once, few, many or a class for expanded clones.

>TRBV5-1|TRBJ1-3|-|12|-
TGCGCCAGCACCGGATTGGGAAACACCATATATTTT
CASTGLGNTIYF
>TRBV19|TRBJ2-7|-|15|-
TGTGCCAGTAGTATAGTGCAAGCCGGCGATCCCGAGCAGTACTTC
CASSIVQAGDPEQYF
>TRBV5-5|TRBJ2-2|-|14|TRBD1
TGTGCCAGCAGCCTCGGACAGGACACCGGGGAGCTGTTTTTT
CASSLGQDTGELFF
>TRBV5-1|TRBJ1-2|-|16|TRBD1
TGCGCCAGCAGCTGGGGACAGCCTACCCTCTACTATGGCTACACCTTC
CASSWGQPTLYYGYTF
>TRBV10-3|TRBJ2-7|-|15|TRBD1
TGTGCCATCAGCGGGCTGGGACAGGACAACTACGAGCAGTACTTC
CAISGLGQDNYEQYF
>TRBV7-6|TRBJ2-7|-|16|TRBD2
TGTGCCAGCAGCTTGTTGACTAGCGGGAGGGTGAGGGAGCAGTACTTC
CASSLLTSGRVREQYF
>TRBV7-8|TRBJ2-7|-|15|TRBD2
TGTGCCAGCAGCTTAGTGGCTAGCGGGGGGTACGAGCAGTACTTC
CASSLVASGGYEQYF
>TRBV7-6|TRBJ2-3|-|16|-
TGTGCCAGCAGCTTAGTGGCGTCGCGGAATACAGATACGCAGTATTTT
CASSLVASRNTDTQYF
>TRBV2|TRBJ1-4|-|12|-
TGTGCCAGCAGGGGGAGACAAGAAAAACTGTTTTTT
CASRGRQEKLFF
>TRBV7-9|TRBJ1-1|-|11|-
TGTGCCGGACGGACAGTCACTGAAGCTTTCTTT
CAGRTVTEAFF
>TRBV4-1|TRBJ2-7|-|16|-
TGCGCCAGCAGCCACCCCAGCGGGCTCCCCGGGAGCGAGCAGTACTTC
CASSHPSGLPGSEQYF
>TRBV7-3|TRBJ1-2|-|15|TRBD1
TGTGCCAGCAGCTTCGACCCAGGGGGCGTTGATGGCTACACCTTC
CASSFDPGGVDGYTF
>TRBV18|TRBJ2-7|-|13|-
TGTGCCAGCTCAGTTGCACGCACCTACGAGCAGTACTTC
CASSVARTYEQYF
>TRBV27|TRBJ2-3|few|13|-
TGTGCCAGCAGTTGGGAAGGGGCAGATACGCAGTATTTT
CASSWEGADTQYF
>TRBV21-1|TRBJ1-1|-|14|-
TGTGCCAGCAAGAGGGGGGGTGTGAACACTGAAGCTTTCTTT
CASKRGGVNTEAFF
>TRBV19|TRBJ1-2|-|16|-
TGTGCCAGTAGTATAGGCCAGACAAATTCTAACTATGGCTACACCTTC
CASSIGQTNSNYGYTF
>TRBV4-1|TRBJ1-5|-|14|-
TGCGCCAGCAGCCAGATTGTGGGCAATCAGCCCCAGCATTTT
CASSQIVGNQPQHF
>TRBV29-1|TRBJ1-2|-|13|-
TGCAGCGTTGTAGGGGACGGGCAGAGAGGCTACACCTTC
CSVVGDGQRGYTF
>TRBV28|TRBJ2-2|few|18|-
TGTGCCAGCAGCCTAATGTACGGACGATATACTGGCACCGGGGAGCTGTTTTTT
CASSLMYGRYTGTGELFF
>TRBV27|TRBJ1-4|-|14|TRBD1
TGTGCCAGCAGTTTAATACAGGGGGGTGAAAAACTGTTTTTT
CASSLIQGGEKLFF
>TRBV4-1|TRBJ1-2|few|14|-
TGCGCCAGCAGCCAAGGAGCGGGGGCCGCGGGCTACACCTTC
CASSQGAGAAGYTF
>TRBV5-4|TRBJ2-7|-|15|-
TGTGCCAGCAGCTGGCCGGGACGGTCCTCCTACGAGCAGTACTTC
CASSWPGRSSYEQYF
>TRBV27|TRBJ2-1|-|14|TRBD2
TGTGCCAGCAGTTTGGGCGGGAGCGTCAATGAGCAGTTCTTC
CASSLGGSVNEQFF
>TRBV10-3|TRBJ2-5|-|13|-
TGTGCCATCAGTGGATCCCCGACGGGGACCCAGTACTTC
CAISGSPTGTQYF
>TRBV7-6|TRBJ2-2|-|15|TRBD2
TGTGCCAGCAGGTTACTAGCGGGAGCGGTCGGGGAGCTGTTTTTT
CASRLLAGAVGELFF
>TRBV7-3|TRBJ2-2|-|17|TRBD1
TGTGCCAGCAGCTCAGGAGGGACAGGGACGCTCCCCGGGGAGCTGTTTTTT
CASSSGGTGTLPGELFF
>TRBV28|TRBJ2-3|once|17|TRBD2
TGTGCCAGCGGCGGACTAGCGGGAGGTCTCGGCACAGATACGCAGTATTTT
CASGGLAGGLGTDTQYF
>TRBV11-2|TRBJ2-7|-|15|-
TGTGCCAGCAGACCTCGGGCGGGGGCTTACTACGAGCAGTACTTC
CASRPRAGAYYEQYF
>TRBV7-3|TRBJ2-5|-|13|-
TGTGCCAGCAGCTTATGGGAAAAAGAGACCCAGTACTTC
CASSLWEKETQYF
>TRBV6-1|TRBJ1-2|few|14|-
TGTGCCAGCAGTCGAGGGGGGGGTGCCTATGGCTACACCTTC
CASSRGGGAYGYTF
>TRBV7-8|TRBJ2-3|-|14|-
TGTGCCAGCAGCCTTAGATCTAGCACAGATACGCAGTATTTT
CASSLRSSTDTQYF
>TRBV2|TRBJ1-3|-|14|-
TGTGCCAGCATGCGGGGGGCAGGTGGAAACACCATATATTTT
CASMRGAGGNTIYF
>TRBV19|TRBJ2-1|-|11|-
TGTGCCAGTAGTAGGAACCGTGAGCAGTTCTTC
CASSRNREQFF
>TRBV7-9|TRBJ2-7|-|14|-
TGTGCCAGCAGCCCAGGCAGGACAGCCTACGAGCAGTACTTC
CASSPGRTAYEQYF
>TRBV5-4|TRBJ1-3|-|15|-
TGTGCCAGCAGCTTGGGGGGGGTCGGAGGAAACACCATATATTTT
CASSLGGVGGNTIYF
>TRBV15|TRBJ2-2|once|15|-
TGTGCCACCAGCAGGGAGAATGTGTTTACCGGGGAGCTGTTTTTT
CATSRENVFTGELFF
>TRBV30|TRBJ1-4|-|11|-
TGTGCCTGGAGGGATCCAGGAAAACTGTTTTTT
CAWRDPGKLFF
>TRBV28|TRBJ2-5|-|16|-
TGTGCCAGCAGTTTATCCAGGATAGCTACCCTTGAGACCCAGTACTTC
CASSLSRIATLETQYF
>TRBV7-3|TRBJ2-3|-|14|-
TGTGCCAGCAGCTTAACCGGGACCACAGATACGCAGTATTTT
CASSLTGTTDTQYF
>TRBV7-8|TRBJ1-5|-|15|-
TGTGCCAGCAGCTGGACTCGGTGGGGCAATCAGCCCCAGCATTTT
CASSWTRWGNQPQHF
>TRBV6-1|TRBJ2-2|-|13|-
TGTGCCAGCAGTGAAATGGGCACCGGGGAGCTGTTTTTT
CASSEMGTGELFF
>TRBV11-1|TRBJ2-7|-|16|TRBD2
TGTGCCAGCAGCTTAGAACTAGCGGGAGGGCCCTACGAGCAGTACTTC
CASSLELAGGPYEQYF